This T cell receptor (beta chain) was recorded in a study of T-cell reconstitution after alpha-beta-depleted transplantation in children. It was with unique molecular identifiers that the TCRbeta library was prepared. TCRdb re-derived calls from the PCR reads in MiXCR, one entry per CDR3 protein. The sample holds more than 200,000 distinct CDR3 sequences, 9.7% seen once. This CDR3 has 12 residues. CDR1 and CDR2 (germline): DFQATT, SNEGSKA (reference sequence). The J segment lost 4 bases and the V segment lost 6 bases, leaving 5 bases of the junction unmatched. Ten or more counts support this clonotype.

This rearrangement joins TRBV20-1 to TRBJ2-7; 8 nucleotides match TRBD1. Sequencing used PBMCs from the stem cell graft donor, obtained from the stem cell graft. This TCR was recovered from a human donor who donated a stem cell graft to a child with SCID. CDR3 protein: CSAPGQVYEQYF. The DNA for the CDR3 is TGCAGTGCGCCGGGACAGGTTTACGAGCAGTACTTC.